Shown below are 5 T cell receptor beta chains from a single sample sequenced in a study of OX40 agonist ivuxolimab in advanced cancers. The assay was immunoSEQ multiplex PCR, and TCRdb's table has in-frame clones only and misses some. The table has around 61,000 clones, about four fifths seen once. This sample comprised CD4+ or CD8+ T cells sorted from blood, obtained in a trial of the OX40 agonist ivuxolimab. The receptors come from an adult with an advanced solid tumor such as melanoma, head and neck, liver or kidney cancer.

This clone has a single count. The rearrangement links TRBV19 to TRBJ1-2; D unresolved. Germline V gene lookup returns CDR1 LNHDA and CDR2 SQIVND (reference sequence). This CDR3 is built from 12 residues. V lost 10 bases and J lost 6, with 15 bases in between. The CDR3 loop reads CATAVGFHGYTF. In nucleotides, the CDR3 is TGTGCCACTGCGGTGGGCTTTCATGGCTACACCTTC.

The chain has TRBV4-1 and TRBJ1-1; D unresolved. The germline gives CDR1 MGHRA, CDR2 YSYEKL. CDR3 length equals 18 residues. Between the trimmed V and J ends, which lost 0 bases and 1 base, there was a span of 18 bases. CDR3 bases: TGCGCCAGCAGCCAAGAAGAGTCAGATTCCGTACGGAACACTGAAGCTTTCTTT. It encodes CASSQEESDSVRNTEAFF.

CDR3 coding DNA: TGTGCCAGTAGAGGTAGCGGCTCCTACGAGCAGTACTTC. It yields the protein CASRGSGSYEQYF. The rearrangement uses TRBV19 and TRBJ2-7; TRBD2 is a possible D gene (6 bases). The CDR3 contains 13 residues. The germline gives CDR1 LNHDA, CDR2 SQIVND (reference sequence). V was cut by 6 bases and J by 0 bases, with 9 bases left in between.

V is TRBV10-3 and J is TRBJ2-7, with 8 bases identical to TRBD1. The V and J ends lost 6 bases and 4 bases, in that order; junction bases with no gene match: 8. The CDR3 is 14 amino acids. Germline assignment: CDR1 ENHRY and CDR2 SYGVKD. The CDR3 reads CAIRQPGQAYEQYF. The CDR3 region has the DNA TGTGCCATCAGGCAGCCGGGACAGGCTTACGAGCAGTACTTC.

The CDR3 region has the DNA TGTGCCAGCAGTCAGGGGAGGGGGAAAACTGAAGCTTTCTTT. Translation gives CASSQGRGKTEAFF. The chain recombines TRBV6-5 with TRBJ1-1, with a weak D call TRBD1 (6 bases). There are 14 residues in the CDR3. The germline V gene encodes CDR1 MNHEY and CDR2 SVGAGI. V lost 5 bases to trimming and J lost 5 bases, with 15 bases between them.